The TCR beta chain under discussion was sequenced for a study of T cells after yellow fever vaccination (dated by TCRdb to the late 2010s). Regarding the study in general: The SMART-Seq v4 Ultra Low Input RNA kit was used to prepare libraries from fractions with low cell numbers. To track T-cell clones before and after primary and booster YFV17D yellow fever vaccination, bulk TCR alpha and beta repertoires were sequenced longitudinally. Two healthy male donors, one aged 18 to 30 and one aged 30 to 40 years, made up the cohort. Bulk PBMC replicates and cell subsets were isolated from blood drawn at multiple timepoints before and after both primary and secondary immunization.

What the authors observed across the whole study: A small fraction of clonotypes appeared in both the CD4 and CD8 compartments, likely as a result of convergent recombination. FACS-sorted repertoires could contain abundant contaminating clonotypes from the bulk population, so computational filtering was required. The secondary T-cell response was found to be weaker but faster than the primary response, with a peak reached on day 5 rather than on day 15. The study included only a couple of donors, which limits how far the findings can be generalized. After the booster, most of the clones that had expanded following primary vaccination were detected again (just under 97% of CD4 and around 87% of CD8), which suggests that memory was broadly maintained.

The sequencer was an Illumina NovaSeq 6000. TCR cDNA was made using 5'RACE template switching, a step that added a universal primer site and unique molecular identifiers. Priming for cDNA synthesis came from both the TCR alpha and TCR beta constant segments. Libraries were amplified in two PCR steps, with sample barcodes and sequencing adapters added in the second step. Sequencing of the libraries was done on either Illumina HiSeq 2500 (2x100 bp) or NovaSeq (2x150 bp). As for how the authors treated the data: MIGEC handled demultiplexing of reads and collapsing into UMI consensus sequences, while MiXCR performed V(D)J alignment. Using edgeR on replicate PBMC samples, clonotypes were called vaccine-responding if FDR was below 0.01 and the log2 fold change was above 5 up to day 15. Bulk clonotypes were assigned CD4 or CD8 identity according to which sequenced CD4 or CD8 repertoire held them at higher abundance. Using fastp trimming at Q25 and MiXCR clonotype assembly, TCRdb reanalyzed the public sequencing data and kept in-frame beta chains. Each CDR3 protein appears once, grouped with its most common genes and DNA. For this entry, the V and J calls and clone size follow TCRdb and not the study's own pipeline. For this sample the table gives fewer than 500,000 distinct CDR3 sequences, of which approximately 18% were detected only once. The ten largest clonotypes hold around 17% of the sample.

This specimen's treatment or condition label, interpreted: live attenuated yellow fever vaccine strain. At each blood-draw timepoint, two biological replicates of bulk PBMCs were obtained. PBMCs were isolated from peripheral blood using a standard Ficoll-Paque protocol. TriZol was used to extract RNA from bulk PBMCs, CD4 and CD8 fractions, and dextramer-positive and dextramer-negative fractions. In regard to this clonotype: The clone's antigen remains unknown. No much larger clone is present one base from it, and per-base qualities are unavailable.

Material: PBMCs, obtained before the yellow fever booster vaccination. The TCR originated in a man aged 18 to 30 who received the YFV17D yellow fever vaccine.

The encoded CDR3 is CSVDGSNTEAFF. The DNA is as follows: TGCAGCGTTGATGGCTCGAACACTGAAGCTTTCTTT. The V gene is TRBV29-1 and the J gene is TRBJ1-1; no D gene can be assigned with confidence. Trimming costs V 3 bases and J 1 base, and their ends lie 6 bases apart. Per the germline V gene, SQVTM is the CDR1 and ANQGSEA is the CDR2. From the cysteine up to the phenylalanine, the CDR3 has a length of 12 residues. Only the CDR3 region is kept as DNA, spanning 36 bases read in frame from base 1.